The 26 T cell receptor beta chains given below trace back to one sample, sequenced in a study of blood T cell repertoires in COVID-19. The table came from immunoSEQ multiplex PCR; TCRdb's copy has only in-frame clones and leaves some out. The sample gives roughly 120,000 clones, around 83% of which show up once; roughly 3% is in the top ten. The specimen sequenced was peripheral blood. These TCRs come from an elderly woman with COVID-19, enrolled during active disease.

V is TRBV5-1 and J is TRBJ2-3, with D possibly being TRBD2 (6 bases). The CDR3 runs to 18 residues. Germline CDR1 SGHRS, CDR2 YFSETQ. V was clipped by 4 bases and J by 0 bases, with 21 bases between them. The CDR3 spells CASSPIRGRPGSTDTQYF. CDR3 DNA: TGCGCCAGCAGCCCAATCCGGGGGAGGCCGGGTAGCACAGATACGCAGTATTTT.

CDR3 nucleotides: TGTGCCAGCAGCGACGGGGGAGGCCCTGGAAACACCATATATTTT. Translated: CASSDGGGPGNTIYF. The chain is built from TRBV5-4 and TRBJ1-3, with D possibly TRBD1 on 5 matching bases. V was clipped by 4 bases and J by 2 bases, with 13 bases between them. CDR1 is SGHNT, CDR2 YYREEE, per germline (reference sequence). This CDR3 has 15 amino acids. The full variable domain, in which reference TRBV5-4 and TRBJ1-3 provide the parts outside the CDR3, is ETGVTQSPTHLIKTRGQQVTLRCSSQSGHNTVSWYQQALGQGPQFIFQYYREEENGRGNFPPRFSGLQFPNYSSELNVNALELDDSALYLCASSDGGGPGNTIYFGEGSWLTVV.

The chain carries TRBV28 and TRBJ1-6, with TRBD1 identical over 9 bases. Unmatched junction bases numbered 2, after V lost 2 bases and J lost 9 bases. This CDR3 comprises 14 residues. The germline V gene encodes CDR1 MDHEN and CDR2 SYDVKM. CDR3 residues: CASSLGGQGSPLHF. As DNA, the CDR3 is TGTGCCAGCAGTTTAGGGGGACAGGGTTCACCCCTCCACTTT.

The chain uses TRBV5-4 and TRBJ1-2; 8 bases are a match to TRBD1. Germline values: CDR1 SGHNT, CDR2 YYREEE (reference sequence). V lost 2 bases to trimming and J lost 0 bases; unmatched junction nucleotides: 12. The CDR3 has 18 amino acids. CDR3 protein: CASSLRGQGPSANYGYTF. The CDR3 coding sequence is TGTGCCAGCAGCTTACGTGGACAGGGACCCTCAGCTAACTATGGCTACACCTTC.

The chain couples TRBV4-1 to TRBJ1-2; 9 nucleotides line up with TRBD1. J gave up 2 bases and V 3 bases, and 4 bases lay outside the gene matches. This CDR3 region has 15 residues. CDR1 MGHRA and CDR2 YSYEKL come from the germline V gene. The CDR3 loop reads CASSQGTGINYGYTF. The CDR3, as DNA: TGCGCCAGCAGCCAGGGGACAGGGATAAACTATGGCTACACCTTC.

The chain uses TRBV6-5 and TRBJ1-4, with a possible D match to TRBD1 (5 bases). The length of the CDR3 is 14 residues. V shed 11 bases and J shed 5 bases, with 18 bases lying between them. Germline values: CDR1 MNHEY, CDR2 SVGAGI. The CDR3 region is CASLNSGQNEKLFF. In DNA form, the CDR3 reads TGTGCCTCGTTAAATAGCGGACAAAATGAAAAACTGTTTTTT.

The chain uses TRBV6-5 and TRBJ2-7, with a tentative D call TRBD2 (5 bases). This CDR3 spans 15 amino acids. V lost 0 bases to trimming and J lost 0 bases, with 9 bases between them. Germline values: CDR1 MNHEY, CDR2 SVGAGI. The CDR3 loop reads CASSYSRDPSYEQYF. For the CDR3, the DNA is TGTGCCAGCAGTTACTCGAGGGATCCCTCCTACGAGCAGTACTTC.

The V and J genes are TRBV27 and TRBJ2-3, with 9 bases lining up with TRBD1. Looked up from germline, CDR1 is MNHEY and CDR2 is SMNVEV (reference sequence). The CDR3 loop spans 15 amino acids. Trimming took 5 bases from V and 5 from J; bases not matched to a gene: 8. The CDR3 is CASSQPRDREDTQYF. CDR3 DNA: TGTGCCAGCAGTCAACCCCGGGACAGGGAAGATACGCAGTATTTT.

The V gene is TRBV11-2, the J gene TRBJ2-3; 11 bases map to TRBD2. Germline CDR1 SGHAT, CDR2 FQNNGV. V trimming: 4 bases; J trimming: 0 bases; junction bases outside the gene matches: 3. The CDR3 is made up of 16 amino acids. The CDR3 DNA reads as TGTGCCAGCAGCTCCTGGACTAGCGGGAGCACAGATACGCAGTATTTT. Encoded protein: CASSSWTSGSTDTQYF.

This chain connects TRBV7-2 to TRBJ2-1, with TRBD1 as a possible D gene (6 bases). Germline CDR1 and CDR2: SGHTA and FQGNSA. V shed 5 bases and J shed 3 bases, with 14 bases lying between them. The CDR3 runs to 15 residues. The CDR3 spells CASSPEGDHYNEQFF. CDR3 sequence (DNA): TGTGCCAGCAGCCCAGAGGGGGACCACTACAATGAGCAGTTCTTC. The whole variable domain, remainder taken from reference TRBV7-2 and TRBJ2-1, is GAGVSQSPSNKVTEKGKDVELRCDPISGHTALYWYRQSLGQGLEFLIYFQGNSAPDKSGLPSDRFSAERTGGSVSTLTIQRTQQEDSAVYLCASSPEGDHYNEQFFGPGTRLTVL.

J is TRBJ2-1 and V is TRBV3-1 (or the pseudogene TRBV3-2); maybe TRBD1 (6 bases). Trimming pared 0 bases from V and 7 bases from J, leaving 7 bases between. This CDR3 spans 13 amino acids. CDR1 and CDR2 (germline): LGHDT, YNNKEL (reference sequence). CDR3 sequence reads: CASSQEGQNEQFF. As DNA, the CDR3 is TGTGCCAGCAGCCAAGAAGGACAGAATGAGCAGTTCTTC.

This chain uses TRBV5-1 with TRBJ2-6; 9 bases line up with TRBD1. The J segment lost 4 bases and the V segment lost 1 base, leaving 6 bases of the junction unmatched. Germline CDR1 reads SGHRS; CDR2 reads YFSETQ. The CDR3 is made up of 17 amino acids. This CDR3 is CASSLRTGDSGANVLTF. CDR3 nucleotide sequence: TGCGCCAGCAGCTTGAGGACAGGGGATTCCGGGGCCAACGTCCTGACTTTC.

The V call is TRBV6-5, the J call TRBJ2-1; 7 positions match TRBD2. Losses at the gene ends were 2 bases for V and 7 bases for J; bases not matched to a gene: 11. Per the germline V gene, CDR1 is MNHEY and CDR2 is SVGAGI. The CDR3 consists of 16 residues. The CDR3 nucleotides read TGTGCCAGCAGTTACCAAGGGTTGGGGGGGATTAATGAGCAGTTCTTC. This translates into CASSYQGLGGINEQFF.

The CDR3 here is CASSPSLGVGEQFF. The CDR3 DNA is TGTGCCAGCTCACCCAGCCTAGGGGTCGGTGAGCAGTTCTTC. The V gene is TRBV18, the J gene TRBJ2-1; possibly TRBD1 for D (5 bases). Trimming pared 3 bases from V and 9 bases from J, leaving 15 bases between. This CDR3 has 14 amino acids. Germline CDR1 reads KGHSH; CDR2 reads LQKENI. The entire variable domain, with the rest obtained from reference TRBV18 and TRBJ2-1, is as follows: NAGVMQNPRHLVRRRGQEARLRCSPMKGHSHVYWYRQLPEEGLKFMVYLQKENIIDESGMPKERFSAEFPKEGPSILRIQQVVRGDSAAYFCASSPSLGVGEQFFGPGTRLTVL.

This clone occurred a few times. V and J are TRBV29-1 and TRBJ1-2; 9 bases map to TRBD1. V lost 7 bases and J lost 6; bases outside the gene matches: 9. The CDR3 consists of 13 residues. CDR1 and CDR2 from the germline V gene are SQVTM and ANQGSEA. The CDR3 reads CSDTTGTGHGYTF. The CDR3 DNA is TGCAGCGACACCACCGGGACAGGGCATGGCTACACCTTC.

This chain joins TRBV19 and TRBJ1-5; weak D call: TRBD1 (6 bases). The V gene lost 3 bases and the J gene lost 0 bases, with 21 bases spanning the gap. Per germline, CDR1 LNHDA and CDR2 SQIVND (reference sequence). This CDR3 has 19 residues. CDR3 sequence: CASSMGAGGSDVSNQPQHF. The CDR3 DNA reads TGTGCCAGTAGTATGGGGGCAGGCGGCAGTGATGTTAGCAATCAGCCCCAGCATTTT.

The chain couples TRBV4-2 to TRBJ1-1; weak D call: TRBD1 (5 bases). V lost 3 bases to trimming and J lost 0 bases, with 11 bases between them. CDR3 length: 15 amino acids. Germline CDR1 reads LGHNA; CDR2 reads YNFKEQ. CDR3 nucleotides: TGTGCCAGCAGCCACCCAGGGCCCATGAACACTGAAGCTTTCTTT. Translating it yields CASSHPGPMNTEAFF.

The chain is built from TRBV15 and TRBJ2-2, with 7 bases aligning to TRBD2. Germline CDR1 reads LNHNV; CDR2 reads YYDKDF (reference sequence). V lost 5 bases, J lost 3 bases, and 6 bases stayed unmatched. This CDR3 has 15 residues. The CDR3 nucleotides read TGTGCCACCAGCGTCCGACTAGCAGACACCGGGGAGCTGTTTTTT. Translation: CATSVRLADTGELFF.

The V and J genes are TRBV27 and TRBJ2-1, with 12 bases lining up with TRBD2. The CDR3 has 16 amino acids. Germline values: CDR1 MNHEY, CDR2 SMNVEV (reference sequence). J was trimmed by 6 bases and V by 5 bases; bases with no gene match: 8. CDR3 sequence: CASSPRGLAGLNEQFF. The DNA for the CDR3 is TGTGCCAGCAGTCCCAGGGGACTAGCGGGCCTCAATGAGCAGTTCTTC.

This sequence joins TRBV5-1 and TRBJ2-5; D possibly corresponds to TRBD1 (6 bases). Trimming took off 0 bases at V and 4 bases at J, with 7 bases between the two ends. Germline V gene data show CDR1 as SGHRS and CDR2 as YFSETQ. The CDR3 covers 13 residues. The CDR3 coding sequence is TGCGCCAGCAGCTTGGCCAGGGGAGAGACCCAGTACTTC. Its translation is CASSLARGETQYF.

The chain carries TRBV5-1 and TRBJ1-1, with TRBD1 as a possible D gene (5 bases). The CDR3 contains 15 residues. Germline values: CDR1 SGHRS, CDR2 YFSETQ. V was clipped by 4 bases and J by 6 bases, with 19 bases between them. CDR3 sequence reads: CASSRAGRVFAEAFF. CDR3 bases: TGCGCCAGCAGCCGCGCCGGCAGGGTTTTCGCTGAAGCTTTCTTT.

The gene calls are TRBV23-1 and TRBJ2-5, with a weak D call TRBD1 (6 bases). TRBV23-1 is assigned to the ORF class and has an uncertain function. There are 16 residues in the CDR3. V lost 4 bases and J 2 bases, leaving 17 bases between the germline ends. The CDR3 region is CASSPRGRGVQETQYF. Here the CDR3 DNA reads TGCGCCAGCAGTCCTCGGGGCAGGGGTGTTCAAGAGACCCAGTACTTC.

V and J are TRBV13 and TRBJ1-1; D gene ambiguous. Germline CDR1 PRHDT, CDR2 FYEKMQ (reference sequence). V shed 5 bases and J shed 9 bases, with 13 bases lying between them. The length of the CDR3 is 12 residues. CDR3 sequence: CASSAQEQKAFF. The CDR3 DNA is TGTGCCAGCAGCGCCCAGGAACAAAAAGCTTTCTTT.

The chain recombines TRBV27 with TRBJ1-1; no clear D. V lost 8 bases and J 11 bases, leaving 15 bases between the germline ends. The CDR3 is 11 residues long. Germline-derived CDR1 and CDR2 are MNHEY and SMNVEV (reference sequence). In nucleotides, the CDR3 is TGTGCCAGCGGGAGGGTTGGTTGGGCTTTCTTT. Translating it yields CASGRVGWAFF.

The V gene is TRBV7-9, the J gene TRBJ1-1; tentative D call: TRBD1 (6 bases). V was clipped by 5 bases and J by 0 bases, with 13 bases between them. Germline loops: CDR1 SEHNR, CDR2 FQNEAQ (reference sequence). The CDR3 contains 15 residues. CDR3 bases: TGTGCCAGCAGCCTAAGTGGACAGATGAACACTGAAGCTTTCTTT. Translated, it gives CASSLSGQMNTEAFF.

This clone showed up just a few times. DNA of the CDR3: TGTGCAAGTCGCTTGATTCCCTTCGGACACCTCTACGAGCAGTACTTC. Translated: CASRLIPFGHLYEQYF. The chain uses TRBV12-2 and TRBJ2-7; the D call TRBD1 from the table was never checked on the DNA. TRBV12-2 is listed as a pseudogene. CDR3 length: 16 residues.